This entry lists 5 T cell receptor beta chains sequenced from one sample in a study of blood T cell repertoires in COVID-19. The data were produced by immunoSEQ multiplex PCR, yet TCRdb's version contains in-frame clones alone and is incomplete. The sample consists of 250,000 or so clones, approximately 86% of them appearing once. The sequencing input was peripheral blood. The receptors originated from a woman in her 30s with acute or convalescent COVID-19.

The chain links TRBV20-1 to TRBJ2-7; the match to TRBD2 covers 14 bases. V gave up 3 bases and J gave up 0 bases; unmatched junction bases: 10. The V gene's germline CDR1 is DFQATT and CDR2 SNEGSKA (reference sequence). The CDR3 runs to 18 residues. CDR3 bases: TGCAGTGCTAGTGCCGGGACTAGCGGGAGTTTCCACTCCTACGAGCAGTACTTC. Protein sequence: CSASAGTSGSFHSYEQYF.

This chain uses TRBV7-9 with TRBJ1-4; TRBD1 might be the D (6 bases). Germline V gene sequence: CDR1 SEHNR, CDR2 FQNEAQ (reference sequence). The CDR3 covers 14 residues. The V and J ends lost 4 bases and 5 bases respectively, with 11 bases between them. CDR3 bases: TGTGCCAGCAGCTCGACAGGTAGAAATGAAAAACTGTTTTTT. Encoded protein: CASSSTGRNEKLFF.

The chain has TRBV29-1 and TRBJ2-6; weak D call: TRBD2 (5 bases). This CDR3 is 13 amino acids long. Looked up from germline, CDR1 is SQVTM and CDR2 is ANQGSEA. V lost 5 bases and J lost 1, with 6 bases in between. Here the CDR3 reads CSVTGSGANVLTF. As DNA, the CDR3 is TGCAGCGTTACGGGGTCTGGGGCCAACGTCCTGACTTTC.

The rearrangement links TRBV19 to TRBJ2-3, with D tentatively TRBD2 (6 bases). Germline loops: CDR1 LNHDA, CDR2 SQIVND (reference sequence). The CDR3 has 15 residues. With 4 bases removed from V and 1 base from J, the gap between germline ends came to 12 bases. The CDR3 DNA reads TGTGCCAGTAGTACCCTCGGGGGTGGCACAGATACGCAGTATTTT. This encodes CASSTLGGGTDTQYF.

This clone has just one count. The gene calls are TRBV4-1 and TRBJ2-3; TRBD2 aligns across 9 bases. Germline values: CDR1 MGHRA, CDR2 YSYEKL. The V segment lost 1 base and the J segment 7 bases; nucleotides outside the gene matches: 6. CDR3 length equals 15 residues. In DNA form, the CDR3 reads TGCGCCAGCAGCCAAGGAGAAGCGGGGGGCCATACGCAGTATTTT. This codes for CASSQGEAGGHTQYF.